Each of the 11 T cell receptor beta chains below was sequenced from the same sample in a study of blood T cell repertoires in COVID-19. TCRdb keeps only in-frame clones here, not all; method: immunoSEQ multiplex PCR. The sample includes 84,000 or so clones, under 90% of them seen just once. The sequenced sample consisted of peripheral blood. The source is a woman between 40 and 50 years old with active or convalescent COVID-19.

The chain has TRBV5-6 and TRBJ1-2; TRBD1 matches at 8 bases. The germline V gene has CDR1 SGHDT and CDR2 YYEEEE. The junction had 4 bases not matched to a gene; V was cut back by 0 bases and J by 3 bases. The CDR3 is 15 amino acids. CDR3 in amino acids: CASSLGDRRDYGYTF. CDR3 coding DNA: TGTGCCAGCAGCTTGGGGGACAGGCGCGACTATGGCTACACCTTC.

This clone was seen once. V usage is TRBV10-3 and J usage is TRBJ2-7; 9 bases match TRBD1. V dropped 3 bases and J dropped 0; count of bases not matched to a gene: 9. The CDR3 loop spans 17 amino acids. Looked up from germline, CDR1 is ENHRY and CDR2 is SYGVKD. CDR3 loop: CAISDWGQGGVSYEQYF. The CDR3 bases are TGTGCCATCAGTGATTGGGGACAGGGTGGGGTCTCCTACGAGCAGTACTTC.

The gene calls are TRBV5-1 and TRBJ1-3; 8 bases agree with TRBD1. V dropped 4 bases and J dropped 3; count of bases not matched to a gene: 3. In germline, CDR1 is SGHRS, CDR2 YFSETQ. The CDR3 runs 14 residues. DNA for the CDR3: TGCGCCAGCAGCACGACAGGGGTTGGAAACACCATATATTTT. It codes for CASSTTGVGNTIYF.

This clone turned up a few times. This chain connects TRBV7-9 to TRBJ2-7, with D possibly being TRBD1 (6 bases). This CDR3 region has 14 residues. Germline V lookup: CDR1 SEHNR, CDR2 FQNEAQ (reference sequence). Trimming stripped 5 bases from V and 4 bases from J, with 15 bases between. CDR3 region: CASSRDIPFYEQYF. The CDR3, as DNA: TGTGCCAGCAGCCGGGACATTCCTTTTTACGAGCAGTACTTC.

This CDR3 reads CAIGEARGGGNTIYF. The CDR3, as DNA: TGTGCCATAGGCGAAGCTCGGGGGGGAGGAAACACCATATATTTT. V usage is TRBV2 and J usage is TRBJ1-3; D may be TRBD1 (5 bases). CDR3 length: 15 residues. CDR1 and CDR2 (germline): SNHLY, FYNNEI. The V end lost 10 bases, the J end lost 4 bases, and 20 bases lay between the germline ends.

This chain links TRBV6-5 with TRBJ1-2; 8 nucleotides align to TRBD1. With 6 bases clipped from V and 0 bases from J, the junction kept 3 bases outside the gene matches. Germline V lookup: CDR1 MNHEY, CDR2 SVGAGI. The CDR3 is made up of 14 amino acids. The CDR3 spells CASSPTGANYGYTF. The DNA for the CDR3 is TGTGCCAGCAGCCCGACAGGGGCTAACTATGGCTACACCTTC.

The genes are TRBV11-2 and TRBJ2-1, with D perhaps matching TRBD2 (6 bases). Germline assignment: CDR1 SGHAT and CDR2 FQNNGV. The CDR3 is made up of 17 amino acids. The V end was cut by 5 bases, the J end by 4 bases, with 21 bases between. CDR3 coding DNA: TGTGCCAGCAGCCCCGCTTCTGCTAGCGTTGGGTACAATGAGCAGTTCTTC. Translating gives CASSPASASVGYNEQFF. Full variable domain (rest looked up from reference TRBV11-2 and TRBJ2-1): EAGVAQSPRYKIIEKRQSVAFWCNPISGHATLYWYQQILGQGPKLLIQFQNNGVVDDSQLPKDRFSAERLKGVDSTLKIQPAKLEDSAVYLCASSPASASVGYNEQFFGPGTRLTVL.

V gene TRBV21-1 combines with J gene TRBJ2-3; TRBD1 is the table's D call, not checked against the DNA. TRBV21-1 is listed as a pseudogene. This CDR3 is 19 amino acids long. The CDR3 is CASSKSRSGRKVPTDTQYF. The CDR3, as DNA: TGTGCCAGCAGCAAAAGCCGATCAGGGCGCAAGGTGCCCACAGATACGCAGTATTTT.

The chain recombines TRBV14 with TRBJ1-3; 7 nucleotides agree with TRBD1. The germline V gene has CDR1 SGHDN and CDR2 FVKESK. Trimming at V came to 3 bases and at J to 3 bases, leaving 14 bases not matched to a gene. The CDR3 contains 18 residues. The CDR3 region has the DNA TGTGCCAGCAGCCAGCGCCCAGGAGCAGGGGACAGTGGAAACACCATATATTTT. This codes for CASSQRPGAGDSGNTIYF. Full variable domain (missing parts from reference TRBV14 and TRBJ1-3): EAGVTQFPSHSVIEKGQTVTLRCDPISGHDNLYWYRRVMGKEIKFLLHFVKESKQDESGMPNNRFLAERTGGTYSTLKVQPAELEDSGVYFCASSQRPGAGDSGNTIYFGEGSWLTVV.

The chain has TRBV10-2 and TRBJ1-3; no clear D. V lost 7 bases and J 3 bases, leaving 10 bases between the germline ends. This CDR3 comprises 13 residues. CDR1 and CDR2 from the germline V gene are WSHSY and SAAADI. The CDR3 region has the DNA TGCGCCAGCAAGACTTTAAGTGGAAACACCATATATTTT. It yields the protein CASKTLSGNTIYF.

The chain carries TRBV7-8 and TRBJ1-1, with D possibly matching TRBD1 (5 bases). This CDR3 region has 16 residues. Trimming removed 4 bases from V and 3 bases from J, with 18 bases in between. Per germline, CDR1 SGHVS and CDR2 FQNEAQ. The CDR3 coding sequence is TGTGCCAGCAGCTCCTCCCCCAGGGTTTGGGACACTGAAGCTTTCTTT. Protein: CASSSSPRVWDTEAFF.